These 26 T cell receptor beta chains originate from one sample sequenced in a study of T cell changes during pregnancy in multiple sclerosis. Assay used: immunoSEQ multiplex PCR; TCRdb lists only in-frame clones, some missing. The sample carries roughly 40,000 clones, around nine tenths recorded once. Source: peripheral blood, taken before pregnancy. The source is a female donor with multiple sclerosis, enrolled in a pregnancy study.

This chain joins TRBV5-1 and TRBJ2-5, with TRBD2 matching over 10 bases. Germline V CDR1 and CDR2: SGHRS, YFSETQ. V lost 0 bases and J lost 2; bases outside the gene matches: 10. The CDR3 runs to 18 residues. CDR3 protein: CASSLGLAGEAPQETQYF. In DNA form, the CDR3 reads TGCGCCAGCAGCTTGGGGCTAGCGGGAGAGGCCCCACAAGAGACCCAGTACTTC. Based on the CDR3 plus reference TRBV5-1 and TRBJ2-5, the full variable domain is KAGVTQTPRYLIKTRGQQVTLSCSPISGHRSVSWYQQTPGQGLQFLFEYFSETQRNKGNFPGRFSGRQFSNSRSEMNVSTLELGDSALYLCASSLGLAGEAPQETQYFGPGTRLLVL.

The J gene is TRBJ2-3, the V gene TRBV28, with TRBD2 matching 12 bases. This CDR3 has 18 amino acids. V was pared by 5 bases and J by 2 bases, with 11 bases of the junction left unmatched. The germline gives CDR1 MDHEN, CDR2 SYDVKM. The CDR3 DNA follows: TGTGCCAGCAGTCCGCGGACTAGCGGGGCTTTACTCACAGATACGCAGTATTTT. Its protein product is CASSPRTSGALLTDTQYF.

J is TRBJ1-1 and V is TRBV7-3, with 8 bases aligning to TRBD1. The CDR3 is 15 residues long. V dropped 3 bases and J dropped 4; count of bases not matched to a gene: 7. Germline lookup yields CDR1 SGHTA and CDR2 FQGTGA. The CDR3 nucleotides are TGTGCCAGCAGCTTGACAGGGGAAGGAAGCACTGAAGCTTTCTTT. Translation gives CASSLTGEGSTEAFF.

The V gene is TRBV9, the J gene TRBJ2-7, with 7 nucleotides matching TRBD1. This CDR3 has 13 amino acids. Germline values: CDR1 SGDLS, CDR2 YYNGEE. Trimming took 4 bases from V and 3 from J; bases not matched to a gene: 4. As DNA, the CDR3 is TGTGCCAGCAGCCATGGGGACAGCTACGAGCAGTACTTC. Translated, it gives CASSHGDSYEQYF.

The J gene is TRBJ1-5, the V gene TRBV28; D gene uncertain. The CDR3 contains 14 residues. CDR1 and CDR2 from the germline V gene are MDHEN and SYDVKM. Trimming stripped 3 bases from V and 8 bases from J, with 14 bases between. The CDR3 protein is CASSFSGEVKPQHF. In DNA, the CDR3 is TGTGCCAGCAGTTTTTCCGGGGAAGTCAAGCCCCAGCATTTT.

The V gene is TRBV19, the J gene TRBJ2-1; perhaps TRBD2 as D (6 bases). V lost 3 bases, J lost 1 base, and 13 bases lay in between. The CDR3 has 16 residues. Germline V gene lookup returns CDR1 LNHDA and CDR2 SQIVND (reference sequence). The CDR3 DNA follows: TGTGCCAGTAGTATTGAGGCGGGATATTCCTACAATGAGCAGTTCTTC. As protein: CASSIEAGYSYNEQFF.

The CDR3 region is CASSLIREETQYF. Here the CDR3 DNA reads TGCGCCAGCAGCTTGATCAGGGAAGAGACCCAGTACTTC. This sequence joins TRBV5-1 and TRBJ2-5; perhaps TRBD1 as D (5 bases). Germline lookup yields CDR1 SGHRS and CDR2 YFSETQ. Trimming shortened V by 1 base and J by 3 bases, and 7 bases separated the two germline ends. This CDR3 has 13 amino acids.

This chain links TRBV6-1 with TRBJ1-2; TRBD1 is a possible D gene (6 bases). CDR3 length: 16 amino acids. V lost 4 bases to trimming and J lost 4 bases, with 19 bases between them. Germline V CDR1 and CDR2: MNHNS, SASEGT. CDR3 bases: TGTGCCAGCAGTGGAGATTCCGGGACAAGGTTCTATGGCTACACCTTC. Translated: CASSGDSGTRFYGYTF.

The chain combines TRBV4-1 with TRBJ2-2; perhaps TRBD1 as D (7 bases). Germline loops: CDR1 MGHRA, CDR2 YSYEKL. The CDR3 contains 17 residues. The ends were cut back, 1 base at V and 3 bases at J, with 15 bases in the middle. This CDR3 reads CASSQGPGRGDTGELFF. The CDR3 DNA reads TGCGCCAGCAGCCAAGGCCCGGGCAGGGGGGACACCGGGGAGCTGTTTTTT.

The chain has TRBV19 and TRBJ2-5; the D gene is possibly TRBD1 (6 bases). Trimming took off 2 bases at V and 5 bases at J, with 21 bases between the two ends. CDR1 and CDR2 (germline): LNHDA, SQIVND (reference sequence). CDR3 length equals 17 residues. The CDR3 coding sequence is TGTGCCAGTAGTATACTCCACCTAGGACAGTTCTGGGAGACCCAGTACTTC. As protein: CASSILHLGQFWETQYF.

The chain links TRBV7-3 to TRBJ1-1; possibly TRBD1 for D (6 bases). Trimming cost V 5 bases and J 0 bases, with 10 bases left between them. The CDR3 consists of 14 residues. Germline CDR1 reads SGHTA; CDR2 reads FQGTGA. CDR3 region: CASSPTGLNTEAFF. In DNA form, the CDR3 reads TGTGCCAGCAGCCCTACAGGGCTGAACACTGAAGCTTTCTTT.

The chain recombines TRBV5-6 with TRBJ2-2; D is possibly TRBD1 (6 bases). The V gene lost 4 bases and the J gene lost 2 bases, with 12 bases spanning the gap. Germline-derived CDR1 and CDR2 are SGHDT and YYEEEE. The CDR3 has 15 residues. The CDR3 sequence is CASSVQGLNTGELFF. The CDR3 bases are TGTGCCAGCAGCGTGCAGGGGCTAAACACCGGGGAGCTGTTTTTT.

The chain recombines TRBV4-1 with TRBJ2-5, with 7 bases fitting TRBD1. This CDR3 comprises 17 residues. The germline V gene encodes CDR1 MGHRA and CDR2 YSYEKL. Trimming took 4 bases from V and 1 from J; bases not matched to a gene: 12. Here the CDR3 reads CASSPSHRGRFQETQYF. The CDR3 DNA reads TGCGCCAGCAGCCCCTCGCACAGGGGTAGGTTCCAAGAGACCCAGTACTTC.

The rearrangement uses TRBV19 and TRBJ1-1; D gene uncertain. Trimming removed 7 bases at V and 0 bases at J, with 18 bases between. Germline assignment: CDR1 LNHDA and CDR2 SQIVND (reference sequence). This CDR3 has 16 residues. The DNA of the CDR3 is TGTGCCAGTAACGAGGTGGCTAGCCACATGAACACTGAAGCTTTCTTT. Translation gives CASNEVASHMNTEAFF.

The chain employs TRBV5-1 and TRBJ1-1, with D unresolved. V gave up 0 bases and J gave up 5 bases, with 14 bases separating them. The CDR3 length is 15 residues. CDR1 and CDR2 from the germline V gene are SGHRS and YFSETQ. The chain's CDR3 is CASSLAADSGTEAFF. The CDR3 DNA is TGCGCCAGCAGCTTGGCCGCGGACTCGGGGACTGAAGCTTTCTTT. The full variable domain, rest sourced from reference TRBV5-1 and TRBJ1-1, is KAGVTQTPRYLIKTRGQQVTLSCSPISGHRSVSWYQQTPGQGLQFLFEYFSETQRNKGNFPGRFSGRQFSNSRSEMNVSTLELGDSALYLCASSLAADSGTEAFFGQGTRLTVV.

This chain uses TRBV11-2 with TRBJ1-3, with TRBD1 as a possible D gene (6 bases). The CDR3 spans 15 residues. Germline V gives CDR1 SGHAT, CDR2 FQNNGV. V gave up 1 base and J gave up 4 bases, with 11 bases separating them. The chain's CDR3 is CASSLGSGDGNTIYF. Here the CDR3 DNA reads TGTGCCAGCAGCTTAGGTTCAGGGGACGGAAACACCATATATTTT.

The CDR3 DNA follows: TGTGCCAGCAGTGTCCGGGAGGGCCTGGGTAATGAGCAGTTCTTC. Translated, it gives CASSVREGLGNEQFF. This chain uses TRBV6-4 with TRBJ2-1, with 8 bases identical to TRBD2. Germline V gene lookup returns CDR1 MRHNA and CDR2 SNTAGT. The junction had 9 bases not matched to a gene; V was cut back by 4 bases and J by 7 bases. The CDR3 has 15 amino acids.

This chain links TRBV2 with TRBJ2-3; tentatively, D is TRBD2 (5 bases). The CDR3 consists of 13 residues. V lost 3 bases, J lost 9 bases, and 13 bases lay in between. From germline, CDR1 is SNHLY and CDR2 FYNNEI. Written as DNA, the CDR3 is TGTGCCAGCAGTGATTTCGGACTCCCAACGCAGTATTTT. It translates to CASSDFGLPTQYF.

V and J are TRBV29-1 and TRBJ2-2; 7 nucleotides match TRBD2. Germline V lookup: CDR1 SQVTM, CDR2 ANQGSEA. Trimming at V came to 7 bases and at J to 6 bases, leaving 11 bases not matched to a gene. The CDR3 has 14 amino acids. Here the CDR3 DNA reads TGCAGCGCCGGAGGTGGGAGGGCCCCCGGGGAGCTGTTTTTT. Translated, it gives CSAGGGRAPGELFF.

The V and J genes are TRBV2 and TRBJ2-2; tentative D call: TRBD1 (6 bases). This CDR3 has 17 residues. V was trimmed by 4 bases and J by 0 bases, leaving 15 bases between them. CDR1 and CDR2 (germline): SNHLY, FYNNEI. The CDR3 spells CASSVPGTFSNTGELFF. In nucleotides, the CDR3 is TGTGCCAGCAGTGTACCGGGGACATTTTCGAACACCGGGGAGCTGTTTTTT. The full variable domain, rest sourced from reference TRBV2 and TRBJ2-2, is EPEVTQTPSHQVTQMGQEVILRCVPISNHLYFYWYRQILGQKVEFLVSFYNNEISEKSEIFDDQFSVERPDGSNFTLKIRSTKLEDSAMYFCASSVPGTFSNTGELFFGEGSRLTVL.

The chain combines TRBV10-1 with TRBJ2-6; 7 nucleotides match TRBD2. The CDR3 has 19 residues. Germline V lookup: CDR1 WNHNN, CDR2 SYGVQD (reference sequence). The junction had 10 bases not matched to a gene; V was cut back by 2 bases and J by 0 bases. The CDR3 bases are TGCGCCAGCAGTGAGCGTAGGTCTAGCGGAAACTCTGGGGCCAACGTCCTGACTTTC. Amino acid sequence: CASSERRSSGNSGANVLTF.

This CDR3 is CASSIVASGQETQYF. The CDR3 DNA is TGTGCCAGTAGTATAGTGGCTAGCGGACAAGAGACCCAGTACTTC. The chain joins TRBV19 to TRBJ2-5, with 7 bases that match TRBD2. There are 15 residues in the CDR3. Germline V gene sequence: CDR1 LNHDA, CDR2 SQIVND (reference sequence). With V trimmed by 1 base and J by 2 bases, 4 bases remained unmatched.

V gene TRBV5-6 combines with J gene TRBJ1-6; unclear D gene. The CDR3 sequence is 16 residues long. Germline values: CDR1 SGHDT, CDR2 YYEEEE. V lost 4 bases and J 5 bases, leaving 16 bases between the germline ends. CDR3 protein: CASSPVLAADNSPLHF. The CDR3 nucleotides read TGTGCCAGCAGCCCTGTCCTAGCCGCCGATAATTCACCCCTCCACTTT.

The chain is built from TRBV7-9 and TRBJ1-2; 7 bases are a match to TRBD1. The V and J ends lost 5 bases and 2 bases, in that order; junction bases with no gene match: 5. The CDR3 is 14 residues long. In germline, CDR1 is SEHNR, CDR2 FQNEAQ (reference sequence). CDR3 nucleotides: TGTGCCAGCAGCCCGGCGACAGGGAACTATGGCTACACCTTC. This encodes CASSPATGNYGYTF.

V is TRBV19 and J is TRBJ2-7; D is uncertain. Germline V gene sequence: CDR1 LNHDA, CDR2 SQIVND (reference sequence). This CDR3 is 13 amino acids long. V lost 3 bases and J 5 bases, leaving 11 bases between the germline ends. CDR3: CASSIRLENEQYF. CDR3 bases: TGTGCCAGTAGTATCAGACTCGAGAACGAGCAGTACTTC.

The rearrangement links TRBV2 to TRBJ1-2; the D gene is possibly TRBD1 (5 bases). Germline-derived CDR1 and CDR2 are SNHLY and FYNNEI. This CDR3 has 13 amino acids. With 6 bases removed from V and 8 bases from J, the gap between germline ends came to 16 bases. The CDR3 DNA sequence: TGTGCCAGCAGAGGTTCTCAGGGAGGCGGCTACACCTTC. Amino acid sequence: CASRGSQGGGYTF.